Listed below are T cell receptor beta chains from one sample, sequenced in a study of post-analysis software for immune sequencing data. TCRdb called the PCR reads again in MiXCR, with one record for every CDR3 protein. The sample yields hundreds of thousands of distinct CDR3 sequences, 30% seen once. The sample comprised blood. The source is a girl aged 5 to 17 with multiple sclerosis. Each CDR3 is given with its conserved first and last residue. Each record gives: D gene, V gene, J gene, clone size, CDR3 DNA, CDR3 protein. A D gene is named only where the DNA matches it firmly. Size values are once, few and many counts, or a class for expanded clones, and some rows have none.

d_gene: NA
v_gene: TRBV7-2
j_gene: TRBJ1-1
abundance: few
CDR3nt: TGTGCCAGCAGCTTATCGGCACCCTTGAACACTGAAGCTTTCTTT
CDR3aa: CASSLSAPLNTEAFF

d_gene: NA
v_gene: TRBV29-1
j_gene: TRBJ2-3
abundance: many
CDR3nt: TGCAGCGTTGAGGAGACTAGCACAGATACGCAGTATTTT
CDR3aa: CSVEETSTDTQYF

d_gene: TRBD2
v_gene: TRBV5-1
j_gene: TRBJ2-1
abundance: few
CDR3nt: TGCGCCAGCAGCTTGGACCCTAGCGGGAGCTGGGGTGAGCAGTTCTTC
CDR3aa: CASSLDPSGSWGEQFF

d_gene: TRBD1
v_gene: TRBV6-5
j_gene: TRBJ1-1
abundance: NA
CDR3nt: TGTGCCAGCAGATTACAGGGGGCGTACACTGAAGCTTTCTTT
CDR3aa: CASRLQGAYTEAFF

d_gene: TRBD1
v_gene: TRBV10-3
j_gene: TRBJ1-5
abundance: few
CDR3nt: TGTGCCATCAGCGGAACGGACAGGGGTAGCAATCAGCCCCAGCATTTT
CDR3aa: CAISGTDRGSNQPQHF

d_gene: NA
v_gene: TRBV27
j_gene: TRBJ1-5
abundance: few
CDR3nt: TGTGCCAGCAGTTTAGGGGGCTCTGGACCCCAGCATTTT
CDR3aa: CASSLGGSGPQHF

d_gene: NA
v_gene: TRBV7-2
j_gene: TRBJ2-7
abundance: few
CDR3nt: TGTGCCAGCAGCTTGAGCCAATACGAGCAGTACTTC
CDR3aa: CASSLSQYEQYF

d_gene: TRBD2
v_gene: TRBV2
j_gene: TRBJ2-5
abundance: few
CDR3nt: TGTGCCAGAGGGACTAGCGGGGTCCAAGAGACCCAGTACTTC
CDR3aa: CARGTSGVQETQYF

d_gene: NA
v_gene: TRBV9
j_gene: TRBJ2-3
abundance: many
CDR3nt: TGTGCCAGCAGCGGCTCCCTCGCAGATACGCAGTATTTT
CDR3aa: CASSGSLADTQYF

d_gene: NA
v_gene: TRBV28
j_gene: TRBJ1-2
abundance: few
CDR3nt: TGTGCCAGCAGTTTTGGGGGGCTAGAGTATGGCTACACCTTC
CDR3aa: CASSFGGLEYGYTF

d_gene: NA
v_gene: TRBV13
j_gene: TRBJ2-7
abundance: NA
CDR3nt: TGTGCCAGCATTGGGAGAGGCGAGCAGTACTTC
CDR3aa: CASIGRGEQYF

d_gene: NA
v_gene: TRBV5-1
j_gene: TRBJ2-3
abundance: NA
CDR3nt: TGCGTCAGCAGCGAGTTAGGGGTCAGCACAGATACGCAGTATTTT
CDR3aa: CVSSELGVSTDTQYF

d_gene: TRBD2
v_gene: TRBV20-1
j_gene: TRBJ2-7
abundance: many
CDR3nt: TGCAGTGCTAGAGATCTAGCGGATTACGAGCAGTACTTC
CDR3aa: CSARDLADYEQYF

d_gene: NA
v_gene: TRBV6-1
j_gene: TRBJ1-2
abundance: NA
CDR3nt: TGTGCCAGCAGTGAAGGCCCAGGGACCTATGGCTACACCTTC
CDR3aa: CASSEGPGTYGYTF

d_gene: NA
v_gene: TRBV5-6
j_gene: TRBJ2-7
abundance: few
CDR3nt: TGTGCCAGTAGAGAGGGTTACAGTTCCTACGAGCAGTACTTC
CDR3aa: CASREGYSSYEQYF

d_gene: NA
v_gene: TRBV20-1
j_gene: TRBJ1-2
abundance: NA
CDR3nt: TGCAGTGCTAGAGACCACCGACAGGAAGCTAACTATGGCTACACCTTC
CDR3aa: CSARDHRQEANYGYTF

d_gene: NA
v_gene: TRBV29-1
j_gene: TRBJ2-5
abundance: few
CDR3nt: TGCAGCGTTGGAATAGGGCCCGGGGCTCAGGGAGAGACCCAGTACTTC
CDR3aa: CSVGIGPGAQGETQYF

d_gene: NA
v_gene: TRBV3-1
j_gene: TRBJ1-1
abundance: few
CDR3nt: TGTGCCAGCAGCCAAGCAGTCGCGGGGAGTTATTTCTTT
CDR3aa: CASSQAVAGSYFF

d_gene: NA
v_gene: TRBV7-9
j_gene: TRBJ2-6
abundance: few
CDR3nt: TGTGCCAGCAGCGCAAGGGTCGCGGCCTCTGGGGCCAACGTCCTGACTTTC
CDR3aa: CASSARVAASGANVLTF

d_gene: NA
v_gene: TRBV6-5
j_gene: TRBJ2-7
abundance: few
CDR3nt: TGTGCCAGCAGCTCAGTCGGCTCCTACGAGCAGTACTTC
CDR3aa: CASSSVGSYEQYF

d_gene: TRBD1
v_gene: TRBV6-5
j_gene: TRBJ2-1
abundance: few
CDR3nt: TGTGCCAGCAGTTACTGGGGACAGGGATCGAATGAGCAGTTCTTC
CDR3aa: CASSYWGQGSNEQFF

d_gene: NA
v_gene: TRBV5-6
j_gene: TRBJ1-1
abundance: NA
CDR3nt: TGTGCCAGCAGCTTGGGGCCGGGGGCGGCCCTCTACACTGAAGCTTTCTTT
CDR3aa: CASSLGPGAALYTEAFF

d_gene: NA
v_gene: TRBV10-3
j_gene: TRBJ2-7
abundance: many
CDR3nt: TGTGCCATGGGACCGGGCCTAGGAGAGCAGTACTTC
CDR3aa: CAMGPGLGEQYF

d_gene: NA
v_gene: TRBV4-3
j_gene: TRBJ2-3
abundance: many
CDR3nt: TGTGCCAGCAGCCAAGACCCGACTAGCACAGATACGCAGTATTTT
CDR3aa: CASSQDPTSTDTQYF

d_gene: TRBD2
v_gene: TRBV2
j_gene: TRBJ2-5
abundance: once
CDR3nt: TGTGCCAGCAGTAAATACCACCGACTAGCGGGGGACAATGAGCAGTACTTC
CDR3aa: CASSKYHRLAGDNEQYF

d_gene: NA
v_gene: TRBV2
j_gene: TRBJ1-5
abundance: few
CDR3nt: TGTGCCAGCAGATCGTTACAGGAGCCGGGGCCCCAGCATTTT
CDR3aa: CASRSLQEPGPQHF

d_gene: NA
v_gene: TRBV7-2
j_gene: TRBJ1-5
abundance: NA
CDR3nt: TGTGCCAGCAGCCTTAAAGTTGGCGATCAGCCCCAGCATTTT
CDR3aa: CASSLKVGDQPQHF

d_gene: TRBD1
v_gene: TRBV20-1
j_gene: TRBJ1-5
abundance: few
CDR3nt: TGCAGTGCTAGAGGAGGGACAGCCCCGAATCAGCCCCAGCATTTT
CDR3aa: CSARGGTAPNQPQHF

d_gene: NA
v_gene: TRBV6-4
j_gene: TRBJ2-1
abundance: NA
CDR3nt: TGTGCCAGCAGTGACGGGGCCCGCTCCTACAATGAGCAGTTCTTC
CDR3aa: CASSDGARSYNEQFF

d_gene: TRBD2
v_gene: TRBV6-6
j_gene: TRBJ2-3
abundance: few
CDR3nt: TGTGCCAGCAGTCGGGACTACGTCACAGATACGCAGTATTTT
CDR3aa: CASSRDYVTDTQYF

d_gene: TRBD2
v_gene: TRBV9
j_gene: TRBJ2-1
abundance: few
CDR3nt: TGTGCCAGCAGTCTTAGCGGGAGGGTTGGCTACAATGAGCAGTTCTTC
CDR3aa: CASSLSGRVGYNEQFF

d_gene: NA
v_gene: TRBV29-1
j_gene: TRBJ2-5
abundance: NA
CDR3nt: TGCAGCGTTGGGCGTCTTGGGGTTCGAGAGACCCAGTACTTC
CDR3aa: CSVGRLGVRETQYF

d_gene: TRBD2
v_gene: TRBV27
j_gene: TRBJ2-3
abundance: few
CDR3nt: TGTGCCAGCAGTTTTCGGCGGGAGGGCCGGGATACGCAGTATTTT
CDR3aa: CASSFRREGRDTQYF

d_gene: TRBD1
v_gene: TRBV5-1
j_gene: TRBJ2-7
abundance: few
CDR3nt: TGCGCCAGCAGCTGGGCCCTCGGGACAGCCTCCTACGAGCAGTACTTC
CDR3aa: CASSWALGTASYEQYF

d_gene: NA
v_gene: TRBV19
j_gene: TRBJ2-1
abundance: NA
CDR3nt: TGTGCCGCTGGGCAGGCTGTGTTCAGTGAGCAGTTCTTC
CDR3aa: CAAGQAVFSEQFF

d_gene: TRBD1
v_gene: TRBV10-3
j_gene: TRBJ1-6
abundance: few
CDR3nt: TGTGCCATCAGTGAGTCGACAGGGTATTCACCCCTCCACTTT
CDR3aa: CAISESTGYSPLHF

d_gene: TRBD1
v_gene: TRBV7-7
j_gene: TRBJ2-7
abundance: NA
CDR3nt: TGTGCTAGCAGCGATGGACAGGGGTCCGAGCAGTACTTC
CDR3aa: CASSDGQGSEQYF

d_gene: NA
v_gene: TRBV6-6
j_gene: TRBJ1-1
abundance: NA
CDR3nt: TGTGCCAGCAGTTACTCGCGGGGGCAGGCTTTCTTT
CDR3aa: CASSYSRGQAFF

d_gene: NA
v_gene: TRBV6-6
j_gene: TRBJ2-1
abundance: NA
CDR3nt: TGTGCCAGCAGTTACAATCTACTAGGCGAGCAGTTCTTC
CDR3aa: CASSYNLLGEQFF

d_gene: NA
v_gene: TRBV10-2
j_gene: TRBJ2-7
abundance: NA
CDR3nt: TGCGCCAGCAGTGAGTCAGGTCAGGCCGCCCCCTACGAGCAGTACTTC
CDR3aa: CASSESGQAAPYEQYF

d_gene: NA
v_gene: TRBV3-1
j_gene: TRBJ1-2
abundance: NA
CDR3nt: TGTGCCAGCAGCCAAGATCTCTCCCGCGGCTATGGCTACACCTTC
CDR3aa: CASSQDLSRGYGYTF

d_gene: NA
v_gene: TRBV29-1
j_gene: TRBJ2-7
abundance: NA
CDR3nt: TGCAGCGTTGAAGCCGCAGGGTACGAGCAGTACTTC
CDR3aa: CSVEAAGYEQYF

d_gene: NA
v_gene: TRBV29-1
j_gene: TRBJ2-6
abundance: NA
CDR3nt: TGCAGCGTTGAAGTTTTGGTTGGAGGGGCCAACGTCCTGACTTTC
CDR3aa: CSVEVLVGGANVLTF

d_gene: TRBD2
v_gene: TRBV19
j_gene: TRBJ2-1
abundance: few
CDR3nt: TGTGCCAGTACCGGCGGGAGCGAAGAGCAGTTCTTC
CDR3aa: CASTGGSEEQFF

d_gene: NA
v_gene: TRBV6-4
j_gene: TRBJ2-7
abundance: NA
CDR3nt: TGTGCCAGCAGTGACCGACCGTTGCAGAATTGGCCGCTGGCCTACGAGCAGTACTTC
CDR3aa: CASSDRPLQNWPLAYEQYF

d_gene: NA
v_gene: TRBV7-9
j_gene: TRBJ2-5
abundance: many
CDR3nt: TGTGCCAGCAGCTTCACAGGGAAATCAGAGACCCAGTACTTC
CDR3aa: CASSFTGKSETQYF

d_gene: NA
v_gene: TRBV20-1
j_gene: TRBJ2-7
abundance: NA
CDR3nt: TGCAGTGCTAGGGCCCCGACTCTAGGCTACGAGCAGTACTTC
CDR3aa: CSARAPTLGYEQYF

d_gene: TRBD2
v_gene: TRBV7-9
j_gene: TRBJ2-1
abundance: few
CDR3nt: TGTGCCAGCAGCCCCACGGGGGAGGGCCTAAGCTCCTACAATGAGCAGTTCTTC
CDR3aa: CASSPTGEGLSSYNEQFF

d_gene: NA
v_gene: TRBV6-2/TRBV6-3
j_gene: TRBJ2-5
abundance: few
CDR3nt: TGTGCCAGCAGTCCCTGGGTGGAGACCCAGTACTTC
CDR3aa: CASSPWVETQYF

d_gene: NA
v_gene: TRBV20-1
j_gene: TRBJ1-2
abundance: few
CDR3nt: TGCAGTGCCCGGGACAATAACTATGGCTACACCTTC
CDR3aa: CSARDNNYGYTF

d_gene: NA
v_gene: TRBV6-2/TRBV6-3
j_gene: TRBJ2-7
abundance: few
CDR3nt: TGTGCCAGCAGCCCTGTCGACGGGACGGTGCAGTACTTC
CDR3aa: CASSPVDGTVQYF

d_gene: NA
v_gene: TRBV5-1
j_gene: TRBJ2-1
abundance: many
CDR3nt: TGCGCCAGCAGCCCGGACCCTGACTACAATGAGCAGTTCTTC
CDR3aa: CASSPDPDYNEQFF

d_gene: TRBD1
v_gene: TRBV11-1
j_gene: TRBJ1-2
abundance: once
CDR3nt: TGTGCCAGCAGCCCACAGGGGGCAGACGGCTACACCTTC
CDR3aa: CASSPQGADGYTF